A single sample is the source of the 13 T cell receptor beta chains below, sequenced in a study of blood T cells in healthy people across ages. A J-beta primer mix and a sample-barcoded 5' primer were used in a second PCR of about 7 to 12 cycles. TCRdb re-derived calls from the 5' RACE reads in MiXCR, one entry per CDR3 protein. The top ten clones hold more than 20% of a sample with 1.5 million to 2 million distinct CDR3 sequences, about two fifths of them seen once. The sequenced sample was blood. The receptors were gathered from a human donor in good health.

This clonotype has a handful of counts. CDR3 protein: CASSQDEAFF. DNA of the CDR3: TGCGCCAGCAGCCAAGATGAAGCTTTCTTT. The chain uses TRBV4-3 and TRBJ1-1; D remains unclear. From germline, CDR1 is LGHNA and CDR2 YSLEER. Trimming shortened V by 0 bases and J by 7 bases, and 0 bases separated the two germline ends. The CDR3 contains 10 residues.

CDR3: CASSLSPGRGDTQYF. The CDR3, as DNA: TGTGCCAGCAGCTTATCTCCGGGACGAGGGGATACGCAGTATTTT. This rearrangement joins TRBV7-2 to TRBJ2-3; either TRBD1 or TRBD2 may fit D (5 bases each). This CDR3 is 15 amino acids long. CDR1 is SGHTA, CDR2 FQGNSA, per germline. Trimming took 2 bases from V and 6 from J, leaving 15 bases between them.

The rearrangement links TRBV7-2 to TRBJ1-2; D unresolved. With 3 bases removed from V and 6 bases from J, the gap between germline ends came to 14 bases. This CDR3 is built from 14 residues. Germline CDR1 reads SGHTA; CDR2 reads FQGNSA. CDR3 amino acids: CASSFVWPSNGYTF. CDR3 in DNA: TGTGCCAGCAGCTTTGTCTGGCCCTCCAATGGCTACACCTTC.

The gene calls are TRBV29-1 and TRBJ1-1, with 9 bases matching TRBD1. Unmatched junction bases numbered 4, after V lost 6 bases and J lost 5 bases. CDR3 length equals 12 residues. Germline-derived CDR1 and CDR2 are SQVTM and ANQGSEA. The CDR3 protein is CSVQQGATEAFF. As DNA, the CDR3 is TGCAGCGTACAACAGGGGGCAACTGAAGCTTTCTTT.

The chain employs TRBV12-3 or TRBV12-4 and TRBJ2-7; D possibly matches TRBD1 or TRBD2 (5 bases each). This CDR3 region has 14 residues. V lost 5 bases and J 6 bases, leaving 17 bases between the germline ends. The DNA of the CDR3 is TGTGCCAGCAGTCGGGACCCAGGGCTCAGCGAGCAGTACTTC. Protein sequence: CASSRDPGLSEQYF.

This clonotype occurred a few times. The rearrangement links TRBV11-2 to TRBJ2-2; D is tentatively TRBD1 or TRBD2 (5 bases each). The CDR3 spans 14 residues. CDR1 and CDR2 from the germline V gene are SGHAT and FQNNGV. The V gene lost 5 bases and the J gene lost 5 bases, with 12 bases spanning the gap. This chain's CDR3 is CASSPERGTGELFF. The DNA of the CDR3 is TGTGCCAGCAGCCCCGAGAGGGGAACCGGGGAGCTGTTTTTT.

The rearrangement joins TRBV12-3 or TRBV12-4 to TRBJ2-7; 11 bases align to TRBD1. Unmatched junction bases numbered 19, after V lost 6 bases and J lost 3 bases. The CDR3 length is 19 residues. DNA of the CDR3: TGTGCCAGCAGCGCCGAAAGGACAGGGGGCGCCCCACAAATCTACGAGCAGTACTTC. This sequence encodes CASSAERTGGAPQIYEQYF.

The CDR3 DNA follows: TGCAGCGTCACACCCCGGGACAGGGAGTACGAGCAGTACTTC. This codes for CSVTPRDREYEQYF. V is TRBV29-1 and J is TRBJ2-7; TRBD1 matches 9 bases. Germline CDR1 reads SQVTM; CDR2 reads ANQGSEA. The CDR3 spans 14 residues. Trimming removed 6 bases from V and 4 bases from J; junction bases left unmatched: 10.

This rearrangement joins TRBV28 to TRBJ2-5; perhaps TRBD2 as D (6 bases). The V gene lost 4 bases and the J gene lost 5 bases, with 14 bases spanning the gap. Per germline, CDR1 MDHEN and CDR2 SYDVKM. This CDR3 spans 14 amino acids. The CDR3 here is CASSYSKGGETQYF. The DNA for the CDR3 is TGTGCCAGCAGTTACTCTAAAGGAGGGGAGACCCAGTACTTC.

The chain links TRBV15 to TRBJ2-3; 9 nucleotides agree with TRBD1. CDR1 is LNHNV and CDR2 is YYDKDF in the germline V gene (reference sequence). The J segment lost 11 bases and the V segment lost 8 bases, leaving 11 bases of the junction unmatched. CDR3 length equals 13 residues. The CDR3 coding sequence is TGTGCCACCCAATCCGGGACAGGGTCTGTGCAGTATTTT. It specifies CATQSGTGSVQYF.

The rearrangement joins TRBV6-2 or TRBV6-3 to TRBJ1-5; TRBD1 is a possible D gene (6 bases). This CDR3 spans 14 amino acids. With 2 bases removed from V and 6 bases from J, the gap between germline ends came to 11 bases. Germline V lookup: CDR1 MNHEY, CDR2 SVGEGT. Here the CDR3 DNA reads TGTGCCAGCAGTTACCGGGGGCCCGGTCAGCCCCAGCATTTT. As protein: CASSYRGPGQPQHF.

This clonotype was counted between two and nine times. At one end the junction does not follow the germline gene, possibly because of a read error. This chain joins TRBV5-1 and TRBJ2-1, with D possibly TRBD1 on 5 matching bases. CDR1 is SGHRS, CDR2 YFSETQ, per germline. The CDR3 is made up of 15 amino acids. The CDR3 protein is CASSLSSVQDNGQFF. The CDR3 DNA sequence: TGCGCCAGCAGCTTGTCCAGTGTTCAGGACAATGGGCAGTTCTTC.

This clonotype was seen once. The chain employs TRBV7-9 and TRBJ2-4; unclear D gene. Germline V gene data show CDR1 as SEHNR and CDR2 as FQNEAQ (reference sequence). The CDR3 length is 16 residues. The V and J ends lost 2 bases and 13 bases respectively, with 24 bases between them. The CDR3, as DNA: TGTGCCAGCAGCTTAATTAATCAGAGATACTACAATGAGCAGTACTTC. This codes for CASSLINQRYYNEQYF.